These 8 T cell receptor beta chains were all obtained from the same sample, sequenced in a study of cytomegalovirus exposure and HLA in healthy donors (dated by TCRdb to the late 2010s). Library method: the immunoSEQ multiplex PCR assay. For the multiplex PCR, a mixture combining 60 forward primers for TCR Vbeta segments and 13 reverse primers for TCR Jbeta segments was used. TCRdb holds this immuneACCESS table with in-frame rearrangements only. Some clones are missing; in checked studies, unresolved V genes explain under half, and the rest has no known cause. The sample data list 110,000 or so clones, and 65% to 80% of these were observed just once. The ten largest clones capture just under 3% of the sample. Material for sequencing was PBMCs. These receptors originate from a woman between 40 and 50 years old in good health and CMV-seropositive.

This CDR3 is CASSAEDKSSYNEQFF. The CDR3, as DNA: TGTGCCAGCAGCGCCGAGGACAAAAGCTCCTACAATGAGCAGTTCTTC. The gene calls are TRBV9 and TRBJ2-1, with D possibly being TRBD1 (5 bases). V was trimmed by 3 bases and J by 0 bases, leaving 13 bases between them. The CDR3 is made up of 16 amino acids. Germline V gene data show CDR1 as SGDLS and CDR2 as YYNGEE.

The chain couples TRBV6-5 to TRBJ1-1; 7 positions match TRBD1. The germline CDR1 and CDR2 sequences are MNHEY and SVGAGI. Trimming removed 6 bases from V and 5 bases from J; junction bases left unmatched: 3. This CDR3 is 12 amino acids long. CDR3 nucleotides: TGTGCCAGCAGGCCCAGGGGGACTGAAGCTTTCTTT. It codes for CASRPRGTEAFF.

This clone occurred once. The CDR3 DNA reads TGTGCCTGGAGTGCAAAACCCCGGGACAGGGTCGACTATGGCTACACCTTC. Residues: CAWSAKPRDRVDYGYTF. This chain uses TRBV30 with TRBJ1-2; 9 bases align to TRBD1. The trim removed 1 base at V and 3 bases at J, leaving 12 bases unmatched. Germline V gives CDR1 GTSNPN, CDR2 SVGIG (reference sequence). This CDR3 spans 17 amino acids.

This clone turned up a few times. The chain couples TRBV4-3 to TRBJ1-5; the match to TRBD1 covers 7 bases. CDR3 length: 16 amino acids. The germline V gene encodes CDR1 LGHNA and CDR2 YSLEER. V was pared by 0 bases and J by 7 bases, with 9 bases of the junction left unmatched. CDR3 bases: TGCGCCAGCAGCCAAGAGGCGGCAGGGGGAGGACAGCCCCAGCATTTT. Amino acids: CASSQEAAGGGQPQHF.

The rearrangement links TRBV5-4 to TRBJ1-2; no firm D call. Germline-derived CDR1 and CDR2 are SGHNT and YYREEE (reference sequence). V shed 0 bases and J shed 0 bases, with 12 bases lying between them. The CDR3 contains 16 residues. The CDR3 DNA reads as TGTGCCAGCAGCTTGGAGGCAGCGGACCCTAACTATGGCTACACCTTC. Translation gives CASSLEAADPNYGYTF. The variable domain in full, with the rest retrieved from reference TRBV5-4 and TRBJ1-2, is ETGVTQSPTHLIKTRGQQVTLRCSSQSGHNTVSWYQQALGQGPQFIFQYYREEENGRGNFPPRFSGLQFPNYSSELNVNALELDDSALYLCASSLEAADPNYGYTFGSGTRLTVV.

On this clone: Germline and junction disagree at one end, which may indicate a read error. The same CDR3 also results from other DNA sequences found in this sample. This chain uses TRBV30 with TRBJ1-3; no firm D call. The CDR3 is 12 residues long. Germline V gene sequence: CDR1 GTSNPN, CDR2 SVGIG (reference sequence). The CDR3 reads CAWTVAGNTIYF. In DNA form, the CDR3 reads TGCGCCTGGACGGTCGCCGGAAACACCATATATTTT.

In its sample, this clone was seen a few times. This chain uses TRBV5-1 with TRBJ2-6; TRBD2 might be the D (6 bases). The CDR3 sequence is 15 residues long. Germline lookup yields CDR1 SGHRS and CDR2 YFSETQ. V was clipped by 4 bases and J by 2 bases, with 10 bases between them. CDR3 residues: CASSGGNTGANVLTF. CDR3 coding DNA: TGCGCCAGCAGCGGCGGGAATACTGGGGCCAACGTCCTGACTTTC.

The chain has TRBV5-6 and TRBJ1-1; 8 bases map to TRBD1. V dropped 6 bases and J dropped 7; count of bases not matched to a gene: 8. The CDR3 is made up of 13 amino acids. Germline-derived CDR1 and CDR2 are SGHDT and YYEEEE. Written as DNA, the CDR3 is TGTGCCAGCAACATCAGGGGGCTGGTTGAAGCTTTCTTT. It codes for CASNIRGLVEAFF.